This is a list of T cell receptor beta chains from one sample in a study of neoadjuvant anti-PD-1 for oral cavity cancer. The repertoire was sequenced with immunoSEQ multiplex PCR; TCRdb's copy has only in-frame clones and lacks some. The repertoire has about 13,000 clones, about 74% of them found once; the top ten carry under 3%. The input for sequencing was PBMCs, taken after nivolumab (anti-PD-1) treatment. These receptors were collected from a person aged 40 to 85 with oral cavity squamous cell carcinoma. Both conserved end residues are part of each CDR3. D genes are given only for firm matches. A row's size may be missing; if present it is once, few, many or a size class.

j_call	clone_size	d_call	v_call	cdr3_aa	cdr3_nt
TRBJ2-5	NA	NA	TRBV13	CASSWGPGETQYF	TGTGCCAGCAGCTGGGGACCTGGGGAGACCCAGTACTTC
TRBJ2-2	NA	NA	TRBV12-5	CASGLYYTGELFF	TGTGCTAGTGGGTTATACTACACCGGGGAGCTGTTTTTT
TRBJ2-6	few	NA	TRBV28	CASSPPSWGVSGANVLTF	TGTGCCAGCAGTCCACCCTCGTGGGGAGTCTCTGGGGCCAACGTCCTGACTTTC
TRBJ1-3	NA	NA	TRBV9	CASSVGERVMNTIYF	TGTGCCAGCAGCGTAGGGGAGAGGGTTATGAACACCATATATTTT
TRBJ2-7	few	TRBD1	TRBV5-1	CASSKGQESSYEQYF	TGCGCCAGCAGCAAGGGACAGGAGAGCTCCTACGAGCAGTACTTC
TRBJ2-7	NA	TRBD1	TRBV15	CATSREATGVGYEQYF	TGTGCCACCAGCAGAGAGGCGACAGGGGTTGGCTACGAGCAGTACTTC
TRBJ1-2	few	NA	TRBV9	CASSVTRDIANYGYTF	TGTGCCAGCAGCGTAACGAGGGACATAGCTAACTATGGCTACACCTTC
TRBJ1-5	NA	NA	TRBV21-1	CASSKKPGERRRGAYQPQHF	TGTGCCAGCAGCAAAAAACCCGGCGAGCGAAGAAGGGGGGCTTATCAGCCCCAGCATTTT
TRBJ2-7	few	NA	TRBV27	CASSSLGGSYEQYF	TGTGCCAGCAGTTCTCTTGGGGGCTCCTACGAGCAGTACTTC
TRBJ2-5	once	TRBD1	TRBV11-1	CASSPTTGEVETQYF	TGTGCCAGCAGCCCCACGACAGGGGAGGTGGAGACCCAGTACTTC
TRBJ2-7	once	TRBD2	TRBV5-6	CASSPGLAGLYEQYF	TGTGCCAGCAGCCCGGGACTAGCGGGCCTCTACGAGCAGTACTTC
TRBJ2-7	NA	TRBD2	TRBV7-2	CASRRSSGSPDEQYF	TGTGCCAGCAGGCGCTCTAGCGGGAGTCCGGACGAGCAGTACTTC
TRBJ2-2	NA	TRBD2	TRBV19	CASRRLAKNTGELFF	TGTGCCAGTAGGAGACTAGCGAAAAACACCGGGGAGCTGTTTTTT
TRBJ1-2	NA	TRBD1	TRBV27	CASSLSGRGQYGYTF	TGTGCCAGCAGTTTATCGGGCAGGGGGCAATATGGCTACACCTTC
TRBJ2-1	NA	TRBD2	TRBV10-3	CAVSLAENNEQFF	TGTGCCGTCTCGCTAGCGGAGAACAATGAGCAGTTCTTC
TRBJ2-1	NA	NA	TRBV10-3	CAISGGGGRGNEQFF	TGTGCCATCAGTGGGGGGGGCGGGAGAGGCAATGAGCAGTTCTTC
TRBJ2-5	NA	NA	TRBV6-6	CASSGILVGETQYF	TGTGCCAGCAGTGGGATTTTAGTGGGAGAGACCCAGTACTTC
TRBJ2-5	NA	TRBD1	TRBV2	CASRTTGGGETQYF	TGTGCCAGCAGGACGACAGGGGGAGGAGAGACCCAGTACTTC
TRBJ1-5	NA	TRBD1	TRBV6-1	CASTLTGDVQPQHF	TGTGCCAGCACCTTAACAGGGGACGTTCAGCCCCAGCATTTT
TRBJ2-2	NA	NA	TRBV6-4	CASSDRDTGELFF	TGTGCCAGCAGTGACAGGGACACCGGGGAGCTGTTTTTT
TRBJ1-1	few	TRBD1	TRBV9	CASSEQGATEAFF	TGTGCCAGCAGTGAACAGGGGGCTACTGAAGCTTTCTTT
TRBJ2-7	NA	TRBD1	TRBV10-3	CAISEPRDSPTYEQYF	TGTGCCATCAGTGAGCCACGGGACAGTCCGACCTACGAACAGTACTTC
TRBJ2-7	few	NA	TRBV10-3	CAIKFREGAEEQYF	TGTGCCATCAAATTCAGGGAGGGGGCGGAAGAGCAGTACTTC
TRBJ1-1	few	TRBD1	TRBV25-1	CASSVGGLTEAFF	TGTGCCAGCAGTGTAGGGGGCCTCACTGAAGCTTTCTTT
TRBJ2-7	once	TRBD2	TRBV11-3	CASSKGLAGGSYEQYF	TGTGCCAGCAGCAAAGGACTAGCGGGAGGGTCCTACGAGCAGTACTTC
TRBJ2-7	NA	NA	TRBV27	CASSSPGGSYEQYF	TGTGCCAGCAGTTCTCCTGGGGGCTCCTACGAGCAGTACTTC
TRBJ2-4	NA	TRBD1	TRBV4-2	CASSQELGQGENIQYF	TGTGCCAGCAGCCAAGAATTAGGACAGGGAGAGAACATTCAGTACTTC
TRBJ1-1	NA	NA	TRBV5-1	CASSISLGTEAFF	TGCGCCAGCAGCATTAGTCTGGGCACTGAAGCTTTCTTT
TRBJ2-7	medium-sized	TRBD2	TRBV5-6	CASSSLLAGSYEQYF	TGTGCCAGCAGCTCACTACTAGCGGGATCCTACGAGCAGTACTTC
TRBJ2-2	NA	NA	TRBV5-1	CASSFSTIDTGELFF	TGCGCCAGCAGCTTTTCCACTATTGATACCGGGGAGCTGTTTTTT
TRBJ2-7	NA	TRBD2	TRBV19	CASSPRAAGTSGSSYEQYF	TGTGCCAGTAGCCCCCGGGCCGCCGGGACTAGCGGGAGCTCCTACGAGCAGTACTTC
TRBJ1-1	NA	TRBD1	TRBV27	CASSQRLGQGASMNTEAFF	TGTGCCAGCAGCCAGCGTTTAGGACAGGGGGCCAGCATGAACACTGAAGCTTTCTTT
TRBJ1-5	NA	NA	TRBV14	CASSQGGGNQPQHF	TGTGCCAGCAGCCAAGGTGGGGGGAATCAGCCCCAGCATTTT
TRBJ1-5	NA	NA	TRBV7-9	CASSLGPDSNQPQHF	TGTGCCAGCAGCTTAGGGCCAGATAGCAATCAGCCCCAGCATTTT
TRBJ2-7	NA	TRBD1	TRBV6-6	CASGGQGSYEQYF	TGTGCCTCCGGGGGACAGGGAAGCTACGAGCAGTACTTC
TRBJ2-7	NA	NA	TRBV2	CASRPSGAVSYEQYF	TGTGCCAGCAGGCCTTCGGGGGCCGTCTCCTACGAGCAGTACTTC
TRBJ2-2	few	TRBD2	TRBV28	CASSHGRAPGELFF	TGTGCCAGCAGCCATGGGAGGGCCCCCGGGGAGCTGTTTTTT
TRBJ1-4	NA	NA	TRBV11-1	CASSSFSGSNEKLFF	TGTGCCAGCAGCTCCTTCAGTGGATCCAATGAAAAACTGTTTTTT
TRBJ2-7	NA	NA	TRBV28	CASSLVLGSSYEQYF	TGTGCCAGCAGTTTGGTGTTGGGGAGCTCCTACGAGCAGTACTTC
TRBJ2-1	NA	TRBD1	TRBV7-7	CASSLTGGGLNEQFF	TGTGCTAGCAGCCTTACAGGGGGCGGGTTGAATGAGCAGTTCTTC
TRBJ2-3	NA	NA	TRBV10-2	CASSEILDTQYF	TGCGCCAGCAGTGAGATCCTGGATACGCAGTATTTT
TRBJ2-7	few	TRBD2	TRBV4-1	CASSLYTSAASSYEQYF	TGCGCCAGCAGCCTTTACACTAGCGCCGCGAGCTCCTACGAGCAGTACTTC
TRBJ2-7	NA	TRBD1	TRBV6-5	CASSYIQGPYEQYF	TGTGCCAGCAGTTATATACAGGGGCCCTACGAGCAGTACTTC
TRBJ1-4	NA	TRBD1	TRBV19	CASSIVGQGEEKLFF	TGTGCCAGTAGTATAGTCGGACAGGGGGAAGAAAAACTGTTTTTT
TRBJ2-7	NA	NA	TRBV5-1	CASSLTTGLVAYEQYF	TGCGCCAGCAGCTTGACGACGGGGCTGGTTGCCTACGAGCAGTACTTC
TRBJ2-5	NA	TRBD2	TRBV11-2	CASSLGGRATETQYF	TGTGCCAGCAGCTTAGGCGGGAGGGCCACGGAGACCCAGTACTTC
TRBJ2-7	NA	TRBD1	TRBV29-1	CSVEGTGSEQYF	TGCAGCGTTGAAGGGACAGGGTCCGAGCAGTACTTC
TRBJ2-2	NA	TRBD2	TRBV15	CATSRDLAGSTGELFF	TGTGCCACCAGCAGAGACCTAGCGGGATCCACCGGGGAGCTGTTTTTT
TRBJ2-7	NA	NA	TRBV9	CASSVVPGYEQYF	TGTGCCAGCAGCGTAGTTCCCGGCTACGAGCAGTACTTC
TRBJ2-7	NA	NA	TRBV25-1	CASSGYREPYEQYF	TGTGCCAGCAGTGGGTACAGGGAACCCTACGAGCAGTACTTC
TRBJ1-4	once	NA	TRBV10-3	CAIGDRPKEKLFF	TGTGCCATCGGTGACAGGCCAAAAGAAAAACTGTTTTTT